The present T cell receptor (beta chain) was sequenced within a study of long-term antiretroviral therapy in people with HIV. Study information: It was about a decade after the earliest samples that the 2015 immediate-ART recommendation appeared. Whole-study results and caveats: Pre-ART expanded clones dominated the repertoire at every time point. Blood in the study was drawn between the mid-2000s and the late 2010s, possibly under older ART regimens, which may be less effective than current ones. CDR3 length ranges were narrower in HIV repertoires than in controls.

At the survey level, the v3.0 immunoSEQ assay was run. Sequencing was performed with immunoSEQ multiplex PCR; in TCRdb, only in-frame clones are kept and a portion is missing. Found here are roughly 30,000 clones, more than 80% of them singletons; the top ten hold roughly 7.2%. Germline V gene data show CDR1 as LNHDA and CDR2 as SQIVND (reference sequence). V lost 3 bases, J lost 0 bases, and 9 bases lay in between. This CDR3 contains 15 residues. Comments on this clone: What it binds is unknown.

The input for sequencing was unsorted PBMCs, taken 0.3 years after starting antiretroviral therapy. This receptor was obtained from a middle-aged man with HIV. The chain recombines TRBV19 with TRBJ1-3, with a tentative D call TRBD1 (5 bases). The CDR3 nucleotides read TGTGCCAGTAGTATGACAGCCTACTCTGGAAACACCATATATTTT. Its translation is CASSMTAYSGNTIYF.